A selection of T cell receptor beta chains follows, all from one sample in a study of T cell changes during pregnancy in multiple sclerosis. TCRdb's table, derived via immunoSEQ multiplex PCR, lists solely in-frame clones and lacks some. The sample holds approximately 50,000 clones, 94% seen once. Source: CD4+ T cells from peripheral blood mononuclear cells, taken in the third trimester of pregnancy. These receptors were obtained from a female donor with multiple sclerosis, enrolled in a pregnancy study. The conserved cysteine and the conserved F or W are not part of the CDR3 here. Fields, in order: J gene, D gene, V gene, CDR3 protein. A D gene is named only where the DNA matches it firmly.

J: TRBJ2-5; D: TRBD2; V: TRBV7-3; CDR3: ASSLTSGRIQTQY
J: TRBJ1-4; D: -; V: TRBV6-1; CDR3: ASSEKFGGTNEKLF
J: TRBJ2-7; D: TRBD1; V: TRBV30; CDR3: AWSPTGTGYHEQY
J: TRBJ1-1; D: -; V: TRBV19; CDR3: ASLRGPNTEAF
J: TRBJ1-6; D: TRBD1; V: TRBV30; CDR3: AWRTHAGTGVSPLH
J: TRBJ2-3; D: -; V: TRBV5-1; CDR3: ASSPGSFITDTQY
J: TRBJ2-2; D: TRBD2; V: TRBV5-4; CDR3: ASSLGLAGGHNVGELF
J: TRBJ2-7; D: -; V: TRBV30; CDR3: AWNRLDEQY
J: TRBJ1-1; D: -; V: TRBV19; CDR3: ASSIQGINTEAF
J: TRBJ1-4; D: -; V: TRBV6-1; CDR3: ASSTAINEKLF
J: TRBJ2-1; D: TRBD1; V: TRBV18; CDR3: ASSPTGKSPRYNEQF
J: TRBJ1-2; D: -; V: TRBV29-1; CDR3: SVEGPGYGYT